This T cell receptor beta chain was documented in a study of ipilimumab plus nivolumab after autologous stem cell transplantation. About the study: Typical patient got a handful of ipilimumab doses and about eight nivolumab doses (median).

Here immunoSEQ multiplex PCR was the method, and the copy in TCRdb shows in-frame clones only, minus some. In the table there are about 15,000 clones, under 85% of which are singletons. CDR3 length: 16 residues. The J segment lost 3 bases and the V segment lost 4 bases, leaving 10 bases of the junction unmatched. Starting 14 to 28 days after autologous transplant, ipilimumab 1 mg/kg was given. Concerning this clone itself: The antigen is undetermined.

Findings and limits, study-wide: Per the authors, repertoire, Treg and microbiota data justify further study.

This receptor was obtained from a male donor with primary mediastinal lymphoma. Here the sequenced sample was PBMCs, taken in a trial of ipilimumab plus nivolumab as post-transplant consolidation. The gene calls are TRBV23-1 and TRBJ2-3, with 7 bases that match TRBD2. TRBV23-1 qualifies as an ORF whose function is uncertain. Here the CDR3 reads CASSPGGQGPTDTQYF. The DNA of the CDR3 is TGCGCCAGCAGTCCGGGAGGCCAGGGCCCAACAGATACGCAGTATTTT.